This T cell receptor beta chain was identified in a study of identical twins. The CDR3 contains 12 residues. The J segment lost 5 bases and the V segment lost 8 bases, leaving 7 bases of the junction unmatched. The germline V gene encodes CDR1 DFQATT and CDR2 SNEGSKA (reference sequence). Via MiXCR, TCRdb re-called the 5' RACE reads, giving one row per CDR3 protein. The sample holds roughly 1,500,000 distinct CDR3 sequences, around a third seen once. Sequenced sample: cord blood. The sequence was collected from a newborn girl in good health. J is TRBJ1-1 and V is TRBV20-1; 8 bases map to TRBD1. The CDR3 region is CSPTGGETEAFF. The DNA for the CDR3 is TGCAGTCCCACAGGGGGGGAAACTGAAGCTTTCTTT.